Below, one T cell receptor (beta chain) is given with its context. Antigen unknown. This entry comes from a study of beta chain features in type 1 diabetes. CDR1 and CDR2 from the germline V gene are MNHNS and SASEGT. The V end was cut by 3 bases, the J end by 3 bases, with 12 bases between. The CDR3 loop spans 15 amino acids. It was via CD45RO/CCR7/CD25/CD127/CD95/CD27 that CD4+ naive, central memory, regulatory and stem cell-like memory cells were sorted. Expressed TCRB transcripts were sequenced because the isolated RNA had all been reverse transcribed beforehand. For naive, central memory and regulatory T cell samples, reads averaged around 3.6 million. Sequenced by immunoSEQ multiplex PCR; TCRdb stores in-frame clones only, minus some. Seen here are about 290,000 clones, about 8.5% observed once, and the top ten hold approximately 1%. Study-wide findings and caveats: In every one of the four CD4+ subsets, TCRB CDR3s were moderately but significantly shorter in Type 1 diabetes patients. The influence of HLA type on TCRB rearrangement stayed undetermined.

The sample consisted of central memory CD4+ T cells from blood. The V and J genes are TRBV6-1 and TRBJ1-5; D remains ambiguous. The receptor was derived from a woman aged 18 to 35 in good health. Written as DNA, the CDR3 is TGTGCCAGCAGTGAGATTCGGCAGATCAATCAGCCCCAGCATTTT. Amino acids: CASSEIRQINQPQHF.